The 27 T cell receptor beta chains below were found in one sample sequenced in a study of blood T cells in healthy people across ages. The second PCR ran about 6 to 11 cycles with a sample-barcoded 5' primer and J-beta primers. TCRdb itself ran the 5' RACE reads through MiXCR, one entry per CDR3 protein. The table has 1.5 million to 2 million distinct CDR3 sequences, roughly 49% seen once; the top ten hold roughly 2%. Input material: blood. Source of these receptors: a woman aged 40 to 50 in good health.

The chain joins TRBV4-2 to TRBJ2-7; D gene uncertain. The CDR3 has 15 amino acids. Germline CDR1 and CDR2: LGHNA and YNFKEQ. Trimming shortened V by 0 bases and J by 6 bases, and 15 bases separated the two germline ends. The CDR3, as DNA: TGTGCCAGCAGCCAAGATGAGGCAGCAGGCTGCGAGCAGTACTTC. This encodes CASSQDEAAGCEQYF.

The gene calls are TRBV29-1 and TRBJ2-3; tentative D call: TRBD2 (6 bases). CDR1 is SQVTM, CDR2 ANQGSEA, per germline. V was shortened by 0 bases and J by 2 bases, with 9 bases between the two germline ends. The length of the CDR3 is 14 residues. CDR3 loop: CSVEDAGYTDTQYF. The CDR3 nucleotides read TGCAGCGTTGAAGATGCGGGGTACACAGATACGCAGTATTTT.

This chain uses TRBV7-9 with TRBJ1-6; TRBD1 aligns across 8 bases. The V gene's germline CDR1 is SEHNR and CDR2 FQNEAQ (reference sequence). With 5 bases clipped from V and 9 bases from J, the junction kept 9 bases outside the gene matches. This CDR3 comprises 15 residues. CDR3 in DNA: TGTGCCAGCAGCATCCGGACAGGACAGGGTTCACCCCTCCACTTT. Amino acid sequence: CASSIRTGQGSPLHF.

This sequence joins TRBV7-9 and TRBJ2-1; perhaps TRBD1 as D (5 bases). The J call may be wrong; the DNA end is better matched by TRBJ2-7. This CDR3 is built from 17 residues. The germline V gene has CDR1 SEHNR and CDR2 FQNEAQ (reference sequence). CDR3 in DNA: TGTGCCAGCAGCCTATTCACCCTGACAGAGTCCTACAATGAGCAGTACTTC. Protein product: CASSLFTLTESYNEQYF.

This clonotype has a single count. The CDR3, as DNA: TGTGCCAGCAACTGGGGCAGATACAATGAGCAGTTCTTC. Translated, it gives CASNWGRYNEQFF. The chain combines TRBV6-1 with TRBJ2-1; D perhaps matches TRBD1 (5 bases). Germline CDR1 reads MNHNS; CDR2 reads SASEGT. V was clipped by 7 bases and J by 4 bases, with 11 bases between them. This CDR3 is built from 13 residues.

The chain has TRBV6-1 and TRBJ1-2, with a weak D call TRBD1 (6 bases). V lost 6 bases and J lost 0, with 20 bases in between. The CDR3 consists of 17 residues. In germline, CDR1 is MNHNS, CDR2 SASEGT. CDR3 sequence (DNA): TGTGCCAGCAGGGTTACAGGGTGGCGTGGGTCTAACTATGGCTACACCTTC. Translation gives CASRVTGWRGSNYGYTF.

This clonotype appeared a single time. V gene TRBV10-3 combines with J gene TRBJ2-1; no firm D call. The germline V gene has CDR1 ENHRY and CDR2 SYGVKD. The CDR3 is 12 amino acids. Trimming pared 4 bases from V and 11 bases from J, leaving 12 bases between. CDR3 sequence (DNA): TGTGCCATCAGTGCGGTTGAGGATAAGCAGTTCTTC. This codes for CAISAVEDKQFF.

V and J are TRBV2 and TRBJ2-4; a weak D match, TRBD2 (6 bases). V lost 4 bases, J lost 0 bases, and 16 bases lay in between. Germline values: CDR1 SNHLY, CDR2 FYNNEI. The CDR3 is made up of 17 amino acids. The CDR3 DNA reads TGTGCCAGCAGTGGGGGGGTGTCAGAACTAGCCAAAAACATTCAGTACTTC. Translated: CASSGGVSELAKNIQYF.

CDR3 loop: CASSDSAGTSGLYEQYF. The CDR3 coding sequence is TGTGCCAGCAGCGACTCTGCCGGGACTAGCGGCCTCTACGAGCAGTACTTC. V is TRBV13 and J is TRBJ2-7; 11 positions match TRBD2. Germline loops: CDR1 PRHDT, CDR2 FYEKMQ (reference sequence). There are 17 residues in the CDR3. V shed 5 bases and J 3 bases; nucleotides not matched to a gene: 12.

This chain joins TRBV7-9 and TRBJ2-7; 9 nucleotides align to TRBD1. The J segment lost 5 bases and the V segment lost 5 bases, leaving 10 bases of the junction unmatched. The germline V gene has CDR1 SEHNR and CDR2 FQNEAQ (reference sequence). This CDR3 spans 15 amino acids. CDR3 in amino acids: CASSLPGQGVDEQYF. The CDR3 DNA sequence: TGTGCCAGCAGCCTCCCGGGACAGGGCGTCGACGAGCAGTACTTC.

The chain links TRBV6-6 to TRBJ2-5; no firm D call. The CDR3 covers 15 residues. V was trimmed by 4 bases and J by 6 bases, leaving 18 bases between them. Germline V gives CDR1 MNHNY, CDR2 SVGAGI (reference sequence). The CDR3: CASSSGSTTEQTQYF. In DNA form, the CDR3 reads TGTGCCAGCAGTTCCGGGTCTACTACGGAGCAGACCCAGTACTTC.

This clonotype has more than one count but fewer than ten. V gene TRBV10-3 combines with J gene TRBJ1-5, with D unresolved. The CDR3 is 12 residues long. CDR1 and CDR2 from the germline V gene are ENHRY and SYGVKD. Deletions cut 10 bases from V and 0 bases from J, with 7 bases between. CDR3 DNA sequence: TGTGCCACCGAGGATAGCAATCAGCCCCAGCATTTT. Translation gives CATEDSNQPQHF.

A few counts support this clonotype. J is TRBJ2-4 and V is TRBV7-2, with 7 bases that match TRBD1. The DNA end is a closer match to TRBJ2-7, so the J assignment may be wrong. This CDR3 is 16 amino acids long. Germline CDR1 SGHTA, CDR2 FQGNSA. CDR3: CASSLALAGGRYEQYF. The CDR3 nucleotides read TGTGCCAGCAGCTTAGCGCTGGCAGGGGGAAGGTACGAGCAGTACTTC.

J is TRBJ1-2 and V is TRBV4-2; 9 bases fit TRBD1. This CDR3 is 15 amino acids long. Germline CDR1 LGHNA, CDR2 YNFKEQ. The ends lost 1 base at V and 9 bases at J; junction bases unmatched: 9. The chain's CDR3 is CASSQGDREEFCYTF. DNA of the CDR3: TGTGCCAGCAGCCAAGGGGACAGGGAGGAGTTCTGCTACACCTTC.

The CDR3 here is CASGDRFGEQFF. In DNA, the CDR3 is TGTGCCAGCGGTGACAGATTTGGTGAGCAGTTCTTC. This chain links TRBV28 with TRBJ2-1; perhaps TRBD1 as D (5 bases). Germline CDR1 and CDR2: MDHEN and SYDVKM. V lost 8 bases, J lost 9 bases, and 14 bases lay in between. The CDR3 consists of 12 residues.

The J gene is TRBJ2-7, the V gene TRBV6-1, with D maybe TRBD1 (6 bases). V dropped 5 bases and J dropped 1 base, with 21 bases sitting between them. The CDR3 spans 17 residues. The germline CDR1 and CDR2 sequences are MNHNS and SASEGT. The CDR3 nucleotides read TGTGCCAGCAGTCCGGGACACTATCTGGAAAGGTCCTACGAGCAGTACTTC. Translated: CASSPGHYLERSYEQYF.

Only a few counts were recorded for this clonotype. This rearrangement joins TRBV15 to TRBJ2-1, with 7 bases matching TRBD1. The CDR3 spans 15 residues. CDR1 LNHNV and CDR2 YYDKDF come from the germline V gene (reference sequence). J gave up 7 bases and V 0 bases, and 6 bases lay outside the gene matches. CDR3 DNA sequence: TGTGCCACCAGCAGAGATAAAGGGGGCCTAAATGAGCAGTTCTTC. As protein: CATSRDKGGLNEQFF.

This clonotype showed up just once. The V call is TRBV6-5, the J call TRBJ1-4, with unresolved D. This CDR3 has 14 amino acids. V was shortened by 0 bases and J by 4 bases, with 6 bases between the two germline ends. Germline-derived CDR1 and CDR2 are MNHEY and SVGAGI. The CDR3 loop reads CASSYSWDNEKLFF. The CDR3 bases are TGTGCCAGCAGTTACTCGTGGGATAATGAAAAACTGTTTTTT.

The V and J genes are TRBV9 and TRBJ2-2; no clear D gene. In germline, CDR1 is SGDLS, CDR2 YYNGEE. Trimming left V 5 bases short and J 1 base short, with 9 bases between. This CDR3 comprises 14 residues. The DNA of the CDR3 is TGTGCCAGCAGGAGCACGGGGAACACCGGGGAGCTGTTTTTT. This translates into CASRSTGNTGELFF.

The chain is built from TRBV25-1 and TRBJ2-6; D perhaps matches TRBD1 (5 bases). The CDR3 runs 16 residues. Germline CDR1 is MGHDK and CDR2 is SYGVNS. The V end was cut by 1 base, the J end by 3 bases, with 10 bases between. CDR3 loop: CASSEWGSLGANVLTF. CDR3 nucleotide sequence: TGTGCCAGCAGTGAATGGGGCAGTCTTGGGGCCAACGTCCTGACTTTC.

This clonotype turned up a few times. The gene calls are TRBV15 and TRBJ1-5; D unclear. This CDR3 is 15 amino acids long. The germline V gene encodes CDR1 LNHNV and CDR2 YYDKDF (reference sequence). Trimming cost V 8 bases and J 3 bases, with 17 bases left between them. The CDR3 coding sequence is TGTGCCACCTCTCGAAGGACGGGGATCAATCAGCCCCAGCATTTT. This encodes CATSRRTGINQPQHF.

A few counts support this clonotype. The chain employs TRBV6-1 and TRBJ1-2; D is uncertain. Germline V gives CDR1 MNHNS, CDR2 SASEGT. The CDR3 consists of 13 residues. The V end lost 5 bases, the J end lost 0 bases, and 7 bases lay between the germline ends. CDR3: CASSRVTNYGYTF. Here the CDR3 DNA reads TGTGCCAGCAGTCGGGTAACTAACTATGGCTACACCTTC.

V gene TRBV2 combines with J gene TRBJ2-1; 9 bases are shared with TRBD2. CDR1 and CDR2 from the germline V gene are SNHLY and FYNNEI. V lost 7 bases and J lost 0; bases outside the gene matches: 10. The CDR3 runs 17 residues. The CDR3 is CASKGISGGSSYNEQFF. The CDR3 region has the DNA TGTGCCAGCAAAGGGATTAGCGGGGGTAGCTCCTACAATGAGCAGTTCTTC.

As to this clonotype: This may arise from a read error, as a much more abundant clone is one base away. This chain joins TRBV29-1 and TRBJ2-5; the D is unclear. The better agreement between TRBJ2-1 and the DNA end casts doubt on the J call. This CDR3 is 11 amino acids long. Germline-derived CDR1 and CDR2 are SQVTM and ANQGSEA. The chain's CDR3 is CSVEEEETQFF. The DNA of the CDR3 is TGCAGCGTTGAAGAAGAGGAGACCCAGTTCTTC.

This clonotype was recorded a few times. The CDR3 spells CASVEDNYGYTF. In DNA form, the CDR3 reads TGTGCCAGTGTCGAAGACAACTATGGCTACACCTTC. The genes are TRBV12-3 or TRBV12-4 and TRBJ1-2; D not certain. This CDR3 spans 12 amino acids. With 9 bases removed from V and 2 bases from J, the gap between germline ends came to 10 bases.

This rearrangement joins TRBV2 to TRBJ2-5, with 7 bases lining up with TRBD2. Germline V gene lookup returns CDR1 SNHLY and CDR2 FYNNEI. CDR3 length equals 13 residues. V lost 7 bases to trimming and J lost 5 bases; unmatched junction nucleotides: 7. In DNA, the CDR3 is TGTGCCAGCACCGGGGGGAGTAGGGAGACCCAGTACTTC. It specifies CASTGGSRETQYF.

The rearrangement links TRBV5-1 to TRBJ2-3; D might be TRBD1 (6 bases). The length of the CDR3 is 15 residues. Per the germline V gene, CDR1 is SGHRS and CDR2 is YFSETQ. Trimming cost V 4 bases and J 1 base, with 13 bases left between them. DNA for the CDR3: TGCGCCAGCAGCGGGGGCACGAGGCGCACAGATACGCAGTATTTT. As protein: CASSGGTRRTDTQYF.